This TCR beta chain is drawn from a study of blood T cells in healthy people across ages. In terms of origin and age, donors were healthy Caucasian individuals from Russia aged about 6 to 90. This clonotype was counted only a few times. Next came a second PCR, run for roughly 6 to 11 cycles, which used a sample-barcoded 5' primer along with a J-beta primer mix. In TCRdb, the 5' RACE reads were re-called with MiXCR into one record per CDR3 protein. The sample has 1.2 million to 1.5 million distinct CDR3 sequences, about 40% seen once. The sequencing input was blood. This TCR was recovered from a woman aged 18 to 35 in good health.

CDR3 residues: CAWRFDSSGANVLTF. The CDR3 DNA reads TGTGCCTGGAGGTTTGACAGCTCTGGGGCCAACGTCCTGACTTTC. The chain carries TRBV30 and TRBJ2-6; D possibly corresponds to TRBD1 (5 bases). The CDR3 extends over 15 amino acids. Germline V gene data show CDR1 as GTSNPN and CDR2 as SVGIG (reference sequence). Trimming took off 3 bases at V and 0 bases at J, with 9 bases between the two ends.